This T cell receptor beta chain was sequenced for a study of CD8 T cells in Susac syndrome. Reverse transcription of about 0.45 to 1 ug RNA was performed with random hexamers. Using its own MiXCR run on the immunoSEQ multiplex PCR reads, TCRdb lists one record per CDR3 protein. This table has 150,000 to 200,000 distinct CDR3 sequences, 85% to 95% appearing once. V lost 4 bases and J 1 base, leaving 6 bases between the germline ends. Germline V gene sequence: CDR1 DFQATT, CDR2 SNEGSKA (reference sequence). The CDR3 length is 12 residues. The chain recombines TRBV20-1 with TRBJ2-3; D gene ambiguous. This sequence was found in a human donor with Susac syndrome. Sequencing input: CD4+ T cells from PBMCs. CDR3 protein: CSATRGTDTQYF. Here the CDR3 DNA reads TGCAGTGCTACCCGGGGCACAGATACGCAGTATTTT.